This TCR beta chain was obtained from a study of T cells after yellow fever vaccination. This clonotype turned up a few times. TCRdb re-called the 5' RACE reads through MiXCR, storing one row per CDR3 protein. The profile shows fewer than 350,000 distinct CDR3 sequences, 8.5% to 9% of them singletons. V lost 5 bases, J lost 2 bases, and 9 bases stayed unmatched. Germline CDR1 reads SGHTA; CDR2 reads FQGNSA. The CDR3 contains 16 residues. The sequence was obtained from a man aged 18 to 29 who received the YFV17D yellow fever vaccine. This chain connects TRBV7-2 to TRBJ2-7, with TRBD2 identical over 10 bases. This material consisted of PBMCs, taken on the day of the first yellow fever vaccination. CDR3 bases: TGTGCCAGCAGCGCGATAGCGGGGGGTGGGACCTACGAGCAGTACTTC. It is translated as CASSAIAGGGTYEQYF.